Shown below are 20 T cell receptor beta chains from a single sample sequenced in a study of cytomegalovirus exposure and HLA in healthy donors. The PCR had 60 Vbeta and 13 Jbeta primers. TCRdb's copy holds only in-frame clones and misses some; the assay was immunoSEQ multiplex PCR. The sample holds roughly 230,000 clones, around nine tenths seen once. The source material was PBMCs. Every receptor here comes from a girl aged 2-10 years in good health and CMV-seronegative.

This sequence joins TRBV29-1 and TRBJ1-1; D gene ambiguous. The CDR3 loop spans 11 amino acids. CDR1 is SQVTM and CDR2 is ANQGSEA in the germline V gene. V gave up 5 bases and J gave up 0 bases, with 4 bases separating them. The CDR3 sequence: CSVRLNTEAFF. The CDR3 nucleotides read TGCAGCGTTCGGTTGAACACTGAAGCTTTCTTT.

The chain joins TRBV6-5 to TRBJ2-5, with 10 bases fitting TRBD2. The J segment lost 7 bases and the V segment lost 5 bases, leaving 7 bases of the junction unmatched. The CDR3 covers 14 residues. Germline V gene data show CDR1 as MNHEY and CDR2 as SVGAGI. The CDR3 sequence: CASSSGRGGGTQYF. CDR3 sequence (DNA): TGTGCCAGCAGTAGCGGGAGGGGAGGTGGGACCCAGTACTTC.

This sequence joins TRBV27 and TRBJ1-2; 8 nucleotides line up with TRBD1. The trim removed 6 bases at V and 2 bases at J, leaving 11 bases unmatched. This CDR3 has 16 residues. Germline V gene data show CDR1 as MNHEY and CDR2 as SMNVEV (reference sequence). CDR3 coding DNA: TGTGCCAGCAGGGGGGACAGGAGGTTTGACAACTATGGCTACACCTTC. Its translation is CASRGDRRFDNYGYTF.

This chain uses TRBV6-1 with TRBJ1-5; the D gene is possibly TRBD1 (5 bases). In germline, CDR1 is MNHNS, CDR2 SASEGT. The CDR3 runs 18 residues. The V and J ends lost 0 bases and 0 bases respectively, with 15 bases between them. This CDR3 reads CASSEASQGIYSNQPQHF. CDR3 bases: TGTGCCAGCAGTGAAGCTTCTCAGGGTATCTATAGCAATCAGCCCCAGCATTTT.

V and J are TRBV5-1 and TRBJ2-5, with 7 bases aligning to TRBD1. The assigned J gene may be wrong: the sequence end matches TRBJ2-7 better. There are 16 residues in the CDR3. CDR1 and CDR2 (germline): SGHRS, YFSETQ. CDR3 protein: CASSLAPDRAPYEQYF. In DNA, the CDR3 is TGCGCCAGCAGCTTGGCTCCTGACAGGGCCCCCTACGAGCAGTACTTC.

V and J are TRBV30 and TRBJ1-2; possible D gene TRBD1, 6 bases. The CDR3 runs to 13 residues. With 4 bases removed from V and 4 bases from J, the gap between germline ends came to 13 bases. Germline lookup yields CDR1 GTSNPN and CDR2 SVGIG (reference sequence). CDR3 amino acids: CAWTRQESYGYTF. The CDR3 region has the DNA TGTGCCTGGACTAGACAGGAAAGCTATGGCTACACCTTC.

The V gene is TRBV19, the J gene TRBJ2-7, with 8 nucleotides matching TRBD2. This CDR3 is built from 14 residues. Trimming at V came to 3 bases and at J to 2 bases, leaving 3 bases not matched to a gene. From germline, CDR1 is LNHDA and CDR2 SQIVND (reference sequence). Here the CDR3 DNA reads TGTGCCAGTAGTATCCAGCGGGGGACCTACGAGCAGTACTTC. Translated: CASSIQRGTYEQYF.

The genes are TRBV7-2 and TRBJ2-7; D is possibly TRBD1 (6 bases). The CDR3 loop spans 15 amino acids. Trimming left V 1 base short and J 4 bases short, with 14 bases between. The germline V gene encodes CDR1 SGHTA and CDR2 FQGNSA. The CDR3 nucleotides are TGTGCCAGCAGCTTAGGGGTAGGGGGTGGATACGAGCAGTACTTC. This translates into CASSLGVGGGYEQYF.

This clone was counted once. The V gene is TRBV4-2, the J gene TRBJ1-2; D gene unclear. V was shortened by 5 bases and J by 3 bases, with 13 bases between the two germline ends. In germline, CDR1 is LGHNA, CDR2 YNFKEQ. CDR3 length: 14 residues. CDR3 in DNA: TGTGCCAGCAGCAGTGAGAGGACTGACTATGGCTACACCTTC. Residues: CASSSERTDYGYTF.

This chain uses TRBV4-2 with TRBJ2-1, with D hard to call. This CDR3 region has 16 residues. In germline, CDR1 is LGHNA, CDR2 YNFKEQ. Trimming cost V 0 bases and J 0 bases, with 9 bases left between them. CDR3 bases: TGTGCCAGCAGCCAAGATAAAGCAAACTCCTACAATGAGCAGTTCTTC. It translates to CASSQDKANSYNEQFF.

A few counts support this clone. This chain connects TRBV25-1 to TRBJ1-1, with D possibly matching TRBD1 (6 bases). This CDR3 contains 13 residues. Germline V gives CDR1 MGHDK, CDR2 SYGVNS. V lost 1 base and J lost 10, with 13 bases in between. CDR3 region: CASSEWWGGAAFF. The CDR3 DNA is TGTGCCAGCAGTGAATGGTGGGGGGGCGCAGCTTTCTTT.

The chain joins TRBV5-6 to TRBJ2-3; 10 bases match TRBD1. The length of the CDR3 is 15 residues. Germline lookup yields CDR1 SGHDT and CDR2 YYEEEE. Trimming took 6 bases from V and 3 from J; bases not matched to a gene: 7. The CDR3 sequence: CASTPTGGETDTQYF. CDR3 in DNA: TGTGCCAGCACCCCGACAGGGGGCGAAACAGATACGCAGTATTTT.

This clone was seen a single time. This chain joins TRBV19 and TRBJ1-5, with D possibly matching TRBD1 (6 bases). Per the germline V gene, CDR1 is LNHDA and CDR2 is SQIVND (reference sequence). This CDR3 contains 15 residues. With 6 bases removed from V and 4 bases from J, the gap between germline ends came to 16 bases. The CDR3: CASRRQAGGNQPQHF. The DNA for the CDR3 is TGTGCCAGTAGGAGACAGGCGGGGGGGAATCAGCCCCAGCATTTT.

V is TRBV15 and J is TRBJ2-3; TRBD2 matches at 15 bases. The CDR3 is 17 residues long. V lost 3 bases and J lost 5; bases outside the gene matches: 6. Germline CDR1 LNHNV, CDR2 YYDKDF (reference sequence). The CDR3 nucleotides read TGTGCCACCAGCAGGGGGACTAGCGGGGGGTATCGAGATACGCAGTATTTT. Translation gives CATSRGTSGGYRDTQYF.

The CDR3 DNA sequence: TGTGCCAGCAGAAACAGGGCCCCCTATGGCTACACCTTC. Translating gives CASRNRAPYGYTF. The chain couples TRBV28 to TRBJ1-2; D might be TRBD1 (6 bases). The germline CDR1 and CDR2 sequences are MDHEN and SYDVKM. Trimming pared 6 bases from V and 4 bases from J, leaving 12 bases between. This CDR3 contains 13 residues.

The chain is built from TRBV5-8 and TRBJ1-3; 7 positions agree with TRBD1. Germline assignment: CDR1 SGHTS and CDR2 YDEGEE. The V and J ends lost 3 bases and 2 bases, in that order; junction bases with no gene match: 2. This CDR3 is built from 14 residues. In nucleotides, the CDR3 is TGTGCCAGCAGCTGGGGACAGCCTGGAAACACCATATATTTT. It is translated as CASSWGQPGNTIYF. Full variable domain (outside the CDR3, taken from reference TRBV5-8 and TRBJ1-3): EAGVTQSPTHLIKTRGQQATLRCSPISGHTSVYWYQQALGLGLQFLLWYDEGEERNRGNFPPRFSGRQFPNYSSELNVNALELEDSALYLCASSWGQPGNTIYFGEGSWLTVV.

The V gene is TRBV10-1, the J gene TRBJ2-1; 10 bases match TRBD1. The CDR3 covers 14 residues. Germline CDR1 WNHNN, CDR2 SYGVQD (reference sequence). V shed 2 bases, J shed 6 bases, and the junction held 1 base outside the gene matches. The CDR3 DNA sequence: TGCGCCAGCAGTGAGAGGACAGGGGGCAATGAGCAGTTCTTC. It codes for CASSERTGGNEQFF.

This chain connects TRBV9 to TRBJ2-7; 10 nucleotides match TRBD1. The CDR3 runs to 15 residues. Trimming took 3 bases from V and 6 from J; bases not matched to a gene: 9. Per the germline V gene, CDR1 is SGDLS and CDR2 is YYNGEE. The CDR3, as DNA: TGTGCCAGCAGCGGAACCGGGACAGGGGCGAGCGAGCAGTACTTC. This encodes CASSGTGTGASEQYF.

The chain joins TRBV15 to TRBJ1-1; 9 nucleotides line up with TRBD1. V was clipped by 4 bases and J by 5 bases; unmatched bases: 5. The CDR3 is made up of 14 amino acids. The germline V gene has CDR1 LNHNV and CDR2 YYDKDF (reference sequence). The CDR3: CATSKGQGKTEAFF. The CDR3 bases are TGTGCCACCAGCAAGGGACAGGGTAAGACTGAAGCTTTCTTT.

V and J are TRBV4-1 and TRBJ2-2; 12 bases map to TRBD2. Trimming removed 4 bases from V and 3 bases from J; junction bases left unmatched: 6. In germline, CDR1 is MGHRA, CDR2 YSYEKL. This CDR3 has 17 amino acids. The CDR3, as DNA: TGCGCCAGCAGCCCCGGTGGACTAGCGGGATACACCGGGGAGCTGTTTTTT. Its translation: CASSPGGLAGYTGELFF.